Detailed here is one T cell receptor beta chain. The data stem from a study of blood T cell repertoires in COVID-19. Individuals drawn from 20 to 30 US areas were about 18 to 95 years old. Membership in each cohort depended on participant-reported clinical history. The method was immunoSEQ multiplex PCR; TCRdb's version includes in-frame clones alone and lacks a portion of them. The data contain roughly 330,000 clones, around 87% of them singletons. This receptor was taken from a woman between 25 and 40 years old who had recovered from COVID-19. Sequencing was done on a sample of PBMCs or T cells enriched from blood (not recorded which).

CDR3 residues: CASSQGTGSGYGYTF. The CDR3 DNA reads as TGCGCCAGCAGCCAGGGGACAGGCTCGGGCTATGGCTACACCTTC. The V gene is TRBV4-3, the J gene TRBJ1-2, with 8 nucleotides matching TRBD1. CDR3 size: 15 residues. V was pared by 3 bases and J by 4 bases, with 7 bases of the junction left unmatched. CDR1 LGHNA and CDR2 YSLEER come from the germline V gene.